Following are 17 T cell receptor beta chains from one sample sequenced in a study of CD8+CD57+ T cells in acquired aplastic anemia. Profiles of TCR beta VDJ and CDR3 were generated from a genomic DNA template. TCRdb independently ran MiXCR on the reads; one entry per CDR3 protein. The sample includes about 210,000 distinct CDR3 sequences, 30% to 40% of them seen just once. Sequencing was carried out using sorted CD4+, CD8+, or CD8+CD57+ T cells (not recorded which) from PBMCs. The receptors were gathered from a human donor in good health, serving as a control.

This clonotype appeared many times. The chain combines TRBV2 with TRBJ2-4; TRBD1 matches at 8 bases. Germline V CDR1 and CDR2: SNHLY, FYNNEI. This CDR3 contains 15 residues. The trim removed 1 base at V and 9 bases at J, leaving 8 bases unmatched. For the CDR3, the DNA is TGTGCCAGCAGTGAAGGGACAGGGAAAAACGGCATTCAGTACTTC. Protein: CASSEGTGKNGIQYF.

V and J are TRBV2 and TRBJ2-7, with TRBD1 matching 8 bases. The CDR3 spans 14 residues. The junction had 12 bases not matched to a gene; V was cut back by 7 bases and J by 7 bases. The germline CDR1 and CDR2 sequences are SNHLY and FYNNEI. The DNA for the CDR3 is TGTGCCAGCATCTTCCGGACAGGGTATTATGAGCAGTACTTC. Amino acids: CASIFRTGYYEQYF.

This clonotype is a singleton in its sample. The rearrangement links TRBV18 to TRBJ2-1; perhaps D is TRBD1 or TRBD2 (6 bases each). Deletions cut 3 bases from V and 6 bases from J, with 18 bases between. CDR1 and CDR2 from the germline V gene are KGHSH and LQKENI. CDR3 length: 16 residues. CDR3 in amino acids: CASSPVYSGGGNEQFF. For the CDR3, the DNA is TGTGCCAGCTCACCCGTATATTCTGGAGGGGGCAATGAGCAGTTCTTC.

This chain connects TRBV9 to TRBJ2-1; D is perhaps TRBD2 (5 bases). Germline values: CDR1 SGDLS, CDR2 YYNGEE. V lost 0 bases and J 0 bases, leaving 13 bases between the germline ends. The CDR3 contains 17 residues. The CDR3 is CASSVGVGSASYNEQFF. In DNA form, the CDR3 reads TGTGCCAGCAGCGTAGGTGTAGGGAGTGCCTCCTACAATGAGCAGTTCTTC.

This sequence joins TRBV18 and TRBJ2-1; D not certain. The CDR3 consists of 12 residues. The V gene lost 3 bases and the J gene lost 6 bases, with 6 bases spanning the gap. Germline CDR1 KGHSH, CDR2 LQKENI. In DNA form, the CDR3 reads TGTGCCAGCTCACCCGGCTTCAATGAGCAGTTCTTC. Amino acid sequence: CASSPGFNEQFF.

This clonotype has more than one count but fewer than ten. Germline is not matched at one junction end, which may reflect a read error. The chain links TRBV7-4 to TRBJ2-7; TRBD1 matches at 8 bases. The CDR3 extends over 17 amino acids. The germline CDR1 and CDR2 sequences are SGHVT and SQSDAQ. CDR3 amino acids: CASSQDRGRQGPYEQYF. Here the CDR3 DNA reads TGCGCCAGCAGCCAAGATAGGGGGAGACAGGGGCCATACGAGCAGTACTTC.

This clonotype was counted ten times or more. The rearrangement uses TRBV12-3 or TRBV12-4 and TRBJ2-7; the match to TRBD1 covers 10 bases. The CDR3 consists of 15 residues. The V and J ends lost 3 bases and 6 bases, in that order; junction bases with no gene match: 8. CDR3: CASSFAGTGVSEQYF. The CDR3 DNA is TGTGCCAGCAGTTTTGCCGGGACAGGGGTAAGCGAGCAGTACTTC.

In its sample, this clonotype was seen a few times. The chain links TRBV2 to TRBJ2-7; D possibly corresponds to TRBD1 (6 bases). The germline V gene has CDR1 SNHLY and CDR2 FYNNEI. The CDR3 has 15 residues. V dropped 5 bases and J dropped 0 bases, with 14 bases sitting between them. As DNA, the CDR3 is TGTGCCAGCAGTTCGAATGGACAGTCCTCCTACGAGCAGTACTTC. This translates into CASSSNGQSSYEQYF.

The gene calls are TRBV10-3 and TRBJ1-1; D is ambiguous. The V gene lost 3 bases and the J gene lost 0 bases, with 11 bases spanning the gap. This CDR3 comprises 15 residues. The germline gives CDR1 ENHRY, CDR2 SYGVKD. CDR3 nucleotide sequence: TGTGCCATCAGTGATGCTCCAGGAATGAACACTGAAGCTTTCTTT. This codes for CAISDAPGMNTEAFF.

This clonotype was detected many times. The chain has TRBV5-1 and TRBJ1-2, with D perhaps matching TRBD1 (5 bases). The CDR3 is made up of 14 amino acids. CDR1 is SGHRS and CDR2 is YFSETQ in the germline V gene. Trimming pared 0 bases from V and 4 bases from J, leaving 10 bases between. Here the CDR3 DNA reads TGCGCCAGCAGCTTGGGGGACGGAATCTATGGCTACACCTTC. Translated: CASSLGDGIYGYTF.

On this clonotype itself: Being one base from a much bigger clone, this may be a read error. This rearrangement joins TRBV5-1 to TRBJ1-1; a weak D match, TRBD1 (5 bases). Germline V CDR1 and CDR2: SGHRS, YFSETQ. The ends were cut back, 6 bases at V and 3 bases at J, with 12 bases in the middle. This CDR3 is built from 13 residues. The CDR3: CASKYTGDTEAFF. The DNA for the CDR3 is TGCGCCAGCAAGTATACAGGTGACACTGAAGCTTTCTTT. Full variable domain (missing parts from reference TRBV5-1 and TRBJ1-1): KAGVTQTPRYLIKTRGQQVTLSCSPISGHRSVSWYQQTPGQGLQFLFEYFSETQRNKGNFPGRFSGRQFSNSRSEMNVSTLELGDSALYLCASKYTGDTEAFFGQGTRLTVV.

The J gene is TRBJ1-2, the V gene TRBV6-5; D gene ambiguous. With 0 bases removed from V and 4 bases from J, the gap between germline ends came to 15 bases. This CDR3 is built from 16 residues. CDR1 and CDR2 from the germline V gene are MNHEY and SVGAGI. The CDR3 loop is CASSYSRYRGGYGYTF. CDR3 DNA sequence: TGTGCCAGCAGTTACTCGAGATATCGGGGTGGCTATGGCTACACCTTC.

The sample holds many counts of this clonotype. This rearrangement joins TRBV11-2 to TRBJ2-3; 8 positions agree with TRBD2. Germline V lookup: CDR1 SGHAT, CDR2 FQNNGV. V dropped 0 bases and J dropped 7; count of bases not matched to a gene: 6. The CDR3 has 15 residues. CDR3 protein: CASSLEGGGTNTQYF. Written as DNA, the CDR3 is TGTGCCAGCAGCTTAGAGGGCGGGGGGACGAATACGCAGTATTTT.

The rearrangement joins TRBV25-1 to TRBJ2-2; 10 bases match TRBD1. Germline V lookup: CDR1 MGHDK, CDR2 SYGVNS. The junction had 7 bases not matched to a gene; V was cut back by 7 bases and J by 2 bases. The CDR3 contains 16 residues. The CDR3 sequence: CASTKGTGVNTGELFF. The CDR3 region has the DNA TGTGCCAGCACTAAAGGGACAGGGGTCAACACCGGGGAGCTGTTTTTT. Supplemented by reference TRBV25-1 and TRBJ2-2, the full variable domain reads EADIYQTPRYLVIGTGKKITLECSQTMGHDKMYWYQQDPGMELHLIHYSYGVNSTEKGDLSSESTVSRIRTEHFPLTLESARPSHTSQYLCASTKGTGVNTGELFFGEGSRLTVL.

CDR3 in DNA: TGTGCCAGCTCACCACCGACAGGCCGTAATGAAAAACTGTTTTTT. Amino acids: CASSPPTGRNEKLFF. This chain connects TRBV18 to TRBJ1-4; tentative D call: TRBD1 (6 bases). Germline lookup yields CDR1 KGHSH and CDR2 LQKENI. V was clipped by 0 bases and J by 4 bases, with 9 bases between them. The CDR3 sequence is 15 residues long.

This clonotype was counted at least ten times. The CDR3 DNA reads TGCAGTGCTAGCCGGGTCCCGGGACAGGGGGCGAGGGGCAATCAGCCCCAGCATTTT. The encoded protein is CSASRVPGQGARGNQPQHF. The chain joins TRBV20-1 to TRBJ1-5, with 12 bases lining up with TRBD1. This CDR3 has 19 residues. V shed 3 bases, J shed 2 bases, and the junction held 14 bases outside the gene matches. The V gene's germline CDR1 is DFQATT and CDR2 SNEGSKA (reference sequence).

A note on this clonotype: A much larger clone differs from this one at a single base, so this may be a read error. V and J are TRBV20-1 and TRBJ1-1; no clear D gene. V lost 5 bases and J lost 6, with 10 bases in between. In germline, CDR1 is DFQATT, CDR2 SNEGSKA (reference sequence). The CDR3 contains 11 residues. In DNA form, the CDR3 reads TGCAGTGCTTCTAAAAACGCTGAAGCTTTCTTT. This gives the protein CSASKNAEAFF.